Below, 2 T cell receptor beta chains from the same sample are listed, as sequenced in a study of T cells in Graves' hyperthyroidism and ophthalmopathy. Amplification of TCR beta CDR3 regions was performed using RNA transcripts as template. In the first-round RT-PCR of the TCR CDR3, the HTBI primer set was used. TCRdb re-derived calls from the multiplex PCR reads in MiXCR, one entry per CDR3 protein. The sample contains roughly 360,000 distinct CDR3 sequences, about 13% of which appear only once. Sequenced: blood. Source of these receptors: a young man with Graves' hyperthyroidism that later progressed to Graves' ophthalmopathy.

The chain couples TRBV6-5 to TRBJ2-7; tentatively, D is TRBD1 (6 bases). With 0 bases removed from V and 2 bases from J, the gap between germline ends came to 11 bases. CDR1 is MNHEY, CDR2 SVGAGI, per germline. The CDR3 runs to 15 residues. The CDR3 region has the DNA TGTGCCAGCAGTTACTCGACGACAGGAGCCTACGAGCAGTACTTC. Its protein is CASSYSTTGAYEQYF.

The sample holds many counts of this clonotype. The J gene is TRBJ2-2, the V gene TRBV12-3 or TRBV12-4, with 8 bases fitting TRBD2. V lost 5 bases and J lost 7; bases outside the gene matches: 6. The CDR3 spans 14 residues. The DNA of the CDR3 is TGTGCCAGCAGTGGGACTAGATCGGGCGGGGAGCTGTTTTTT. Encoded protein: CASSGTRSGGELFF.